This entry is about one T cell receptor beta chain. The CDR3 totals 14 residues. Germline loops: CDR1 ENHRY, CDR2 SYGVKD. Trimming removed 3 bases from V and 6 bases from J; junction bases left unmatched: 3. Assay used: immunoSEQ multiplex PCR; TCRdb lists only in-frame clones, some missing. The sample lists some 380,000 clones, over 65% occurring once. This specimen comes from a study of blood T cell repertoires in COVID-19. Study context: Some COVID-19 samples were acute and others convalescent; all came from the United States, Italy and Spain.

This chain uses TRBV10-3 with TRBJ1-1; 11 positions agree with TRBD1. The receptor comes from a human donor with acute or convalescent COVID-19. The donor label of this sample is uncertain. Material: peripheral blood. In DNA form, the CDR3 reads TGTGCCATCAGTGACCCGGGACAGGGGGCTGAAGCTTTCTTT. As protein: CAISDPGQGAEAFF.